One T cell receptor beta chain is described in this entry. This clone was seen at least ten times. Its target antigen remains unknown. No quality values exist for individual bases; no much larger clone is one base distant. The entry originates in a study of CD8+ T cells in alopecia areata (dated by TCRdb to the late 2010s). About the investigation overall: Treated patients were enrolled in an open-label pilot trial of oral tofacitinib at 5 to 10 mg twice daily for moderate-to-severe alopecia areata. Patients received tofacitinib for 6 to 18 months and were then followed off drug for 6 months to check for delayed response and recurrence. The SALT score, which quantifies the percentage of affected scalp surface area, was used to measure disease severity in treated patients. High-throughput TCRbeta sequencing was used to examine T cell clonal expansion in alopecia areata in both the C3H/HeJ mouse model and human patients. Human TCRbeta sequencing covered scalp tissue and sorted CD4+ and CD8+ peripheral blood T cells from patchy and totalis/universalis alopecia areata patients and healthy controls. Biopsies were taken from tofacitinib-treated patients at baseline and at 4 and 24 weeks of treatment, and a later scalp biopsy was taken in several of the tofacitinib-treated patients. Scalp clonality was compared across normal scalp (n=4), patchy alopecia areata scalp (n=8), and alopecia totalis/universalis scalp (n=8). RNA was obtained with the PAXgene miRNA kit for fixed scalp, the miRNeasy kit for PBMCs, and the RNeasy kit for mouse skin. Amplification of TCRbeta CDR3 regions was done by immunoSEQ multiplex PCR using 35 Vbeta forward primers and 13 Jbeta reverse primers.

Broad study findings and their caveats: TCR sequences shared between patients were less clear than in mice, possibly partly because of HLA diversity in the patient population. Resident alphabeta T cells in normal human skin are also sequenced, complicating scalp TCR repertoire analysis, unlike mouse skin dominated by gammadelta T cells. Lesional scalp, especially in alopecia totalis/universalis, showed higher clonality and more expanded CD8+ clones than normal scalp, suggesting antigenic drive. Scalp clonality and the number of expanded CD8+ clones among the top 100 scalp clones were significantly decreased by tofacitinib. Because the treated cohort was small and had only one nonresponder, larger studies are needed to examine links between baseline CD8+ expansion and response. Many expanded lesional clones were found to persist in scalp and blood during tofacitinib treatment, and relapse after treatment cessation may be partly explained by this persistence.

The library was built by means of the immunoSEQ multiplex PCR assay. RNA was extracted from all samples and reverse transcribed into cDNA, which served as template for TCR sequencing. First-strand cDNA was synthesized using SuperScript III with a 2:1 mix of oligo-dT and random hexamers. A synthetic immune receptor repertoire was used to measure amplification bias, and any remaining bias was corrected computationally. Under the source paper's analysis protocol: Raw reads were preprocessed to remove errors, and CDR3 was defined according to IMGT conventions as the region from the conserved cysteine to phenylalanine. Clonality was computed as 1 minus the Shannon entropy, with the entropy normalized by log2 of the number of productive unique TCRs. CD4 or CD8 identity of scalp clones was inferred by cross-referencing scalp TCRbeta sequences with sorted blood CD4 and CD8 repertoires. What TCRdb holds here is the immuneACCESS table cut down to in-frame rearrangements. Part of the clones is not present; checked against another copy, under half of the missing clones reflect an unresolved V gene, and the others are unexplained. The V and J calls and clone size come from that table; D and trimming were worked out from the DNA. Present in this sample are approximately 220,000 clones, 35% to 40% of which were seen just once. The ten largest make up around 0.48% of the sample.

Looking up the germline V gene yields CDR1 SGHVS and CDR2 FNYEAQ. V is cut back by 5 bases and J by 1 base, with 7 bases in the junction unmatched. The CDR3 goes from the cysteine to the phenylalanine over 16 residues. Only the CDR3 DNA stays, 48 bases, in frame from base 1. The treatment or condition label, read with the paper, signifies: oral pan-JAK inhibitor, 5-10 mg twice daily. From alopecia areata patients, peripheral blood was collected along with lesional scalp punch biopsies. PBMCs were separated by density centrifugation and stained for CD3, CD4 and CD8, after which CD4+ and CD8+ T cells were sorted on a FACSAria.

The starting material was CD4+ T cells sorted from blood, obtained at approximately week 30, from a patient treated with tofacitinib. This receptor was obtained from a human donor with alopecia areata. The rearranged segments are TRBV7-6 and TRBJ2-5; TRBD2 lines up with 10 middle nucleotides. The bases read TGTGCCAGCAGCCCGCGACTAGCGGGCTTCCAAGAGACCCAGTACTTC. The encoded protein is CASSPRLAGFQETQYF.